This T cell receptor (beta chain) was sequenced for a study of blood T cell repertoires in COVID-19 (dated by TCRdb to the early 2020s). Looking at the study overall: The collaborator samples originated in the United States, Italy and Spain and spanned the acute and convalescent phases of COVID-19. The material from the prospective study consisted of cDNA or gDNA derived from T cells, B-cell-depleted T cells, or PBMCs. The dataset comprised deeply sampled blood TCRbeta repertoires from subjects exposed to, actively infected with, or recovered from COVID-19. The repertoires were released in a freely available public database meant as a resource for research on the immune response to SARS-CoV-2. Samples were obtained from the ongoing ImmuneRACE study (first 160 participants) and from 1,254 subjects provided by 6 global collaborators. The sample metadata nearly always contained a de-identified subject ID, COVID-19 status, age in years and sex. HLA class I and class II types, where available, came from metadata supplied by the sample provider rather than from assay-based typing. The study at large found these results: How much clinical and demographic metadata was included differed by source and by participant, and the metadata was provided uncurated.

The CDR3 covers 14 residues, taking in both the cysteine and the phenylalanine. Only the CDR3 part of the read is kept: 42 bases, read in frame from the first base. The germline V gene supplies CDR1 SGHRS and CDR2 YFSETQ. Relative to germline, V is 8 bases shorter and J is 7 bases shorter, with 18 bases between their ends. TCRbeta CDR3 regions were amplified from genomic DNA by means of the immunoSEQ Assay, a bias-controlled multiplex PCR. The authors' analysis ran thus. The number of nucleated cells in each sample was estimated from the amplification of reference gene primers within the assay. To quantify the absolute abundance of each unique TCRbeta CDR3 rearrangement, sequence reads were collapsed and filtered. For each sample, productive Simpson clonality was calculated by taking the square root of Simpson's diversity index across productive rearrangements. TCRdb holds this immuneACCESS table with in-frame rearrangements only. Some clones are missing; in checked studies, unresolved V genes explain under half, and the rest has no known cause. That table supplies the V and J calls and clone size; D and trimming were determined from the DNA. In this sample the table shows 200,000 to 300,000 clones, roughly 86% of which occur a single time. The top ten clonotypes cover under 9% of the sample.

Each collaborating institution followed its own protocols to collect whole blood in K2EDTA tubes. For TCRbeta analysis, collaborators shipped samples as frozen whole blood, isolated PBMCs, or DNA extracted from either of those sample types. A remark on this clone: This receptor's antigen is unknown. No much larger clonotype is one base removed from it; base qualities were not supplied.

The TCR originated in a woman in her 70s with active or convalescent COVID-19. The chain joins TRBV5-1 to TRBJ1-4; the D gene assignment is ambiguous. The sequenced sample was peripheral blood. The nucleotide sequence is TGCGCCAGTTCCCCAGGAATTCTCAGTGAAAAACTGTTTTTT. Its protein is CASSPGILSEKLFF. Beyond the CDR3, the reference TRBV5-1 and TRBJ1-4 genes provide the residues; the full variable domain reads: KAGVTQTPRYLIKTRGQQVTLSCSPISGHRSVSWYQQTPGQGLQFLFEYFSETQRNKGNFPGRFSGRQFSNSRSEMNVSTLELGDSALYLCASSPGILSEKLFFGSGTQLSVL.